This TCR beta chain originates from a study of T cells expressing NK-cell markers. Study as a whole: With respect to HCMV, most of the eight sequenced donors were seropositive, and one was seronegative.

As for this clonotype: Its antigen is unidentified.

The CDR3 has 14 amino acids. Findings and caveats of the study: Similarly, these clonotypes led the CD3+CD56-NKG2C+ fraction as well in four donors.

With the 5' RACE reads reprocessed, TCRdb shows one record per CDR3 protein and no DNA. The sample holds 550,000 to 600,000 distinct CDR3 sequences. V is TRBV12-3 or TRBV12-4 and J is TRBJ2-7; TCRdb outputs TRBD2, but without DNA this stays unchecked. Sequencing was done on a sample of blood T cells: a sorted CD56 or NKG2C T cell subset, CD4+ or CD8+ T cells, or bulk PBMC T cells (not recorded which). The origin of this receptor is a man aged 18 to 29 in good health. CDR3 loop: CASSTRAPIDEQYF.